This note documents a single TCR beta chain sequence. The read ends 3 residues shy of where the CDR3 ends; the end is completed using the germline J gene. These data belong to a study of T cells in women clearing cervical HPV infection. The CDR3 is made up of 13 amino acids. V was cut by 3 bases and J by 4 bases, with 13 bases left in between. CDR1 and CDR2 from the germline V gene are SQVTM and ANQGSEA. Only in-frame clones appear in the TCRdb table, and some are missing; sequencing was by immunoSEQ multiplex PCR. The sample has approximately 28,000 clones; the top ten hold 2.5% to 3.5%. The genes are TRBV29-1 and TRBJ2-7, with D possibly matching TRBD2 (5 bases). Sample: blood buffy coat. This clonotype originated in a woman between 18 and 70 years old with a cervical HPV16 infection that either progressed to CIN3+ or cleared (not recorded which). CDR3 DNA (partial): TGCAGCGTTGAGAGCGGCCAGCCATACGAG. Its translation: CSVESGQPYE. The entire CDR3 protein is CSVESGQPYEQYF.